The 14 T cell receptor beta chains below were found in one sample sequenced in a study of blood T cell repertoires in COVID-19. Assay used: immunoSEQ multiplex PCR; TCRdb lists only in-frame clones, some missing. The data hold about 59,000 clones, with roughly 91% observed a single time. Source material: peripheral blood. The source is a human donor in a cohort sampled during active COVID-19.

This chain uses TRBV7-2 with TRBJ2-3; 10 nucleotides align to TRBD2. Looked up from germline, CDR1 is SGHTA and CDR2 is FQGNSA. The CDR3 length is 16 residues. Trimming took 5 bases from V and 4 from J; bases not matched to a gene: 9. The CDR3 loop reads CASSRRSGGRSDTQYF. The CDR3 DNA follows: TGTGCCAGCAGCCGCCGTAGCGGGGGGAGGTCAGATACGCAGTATTTT.

V is TRBV14 and J is TRBJ2-2; the match to TRBD1 covers 10 bases. The CDR3 loop spans 15 amino acids. Germline loops: CDR1 SGHDN, CDR2 FVKESK. The V segment lost 4 bases and the J segment 5 bases; nucleotides outside the gene matches: 4. The CDR3 DNA is TGTGCCAGCAGCCGTCGGACAGGGGGTACCGGGGAGCTGTTTTTT. Translated, it gives CASSRRTGGTGELFF.

The chain links TRBV6-2 or TRBV6-3 to TRBJ2-7; 7 bases align to TRBD2. Germline trimming cut 1 base from V and 4 bases from J; bases unmatched to any gene: 7. CDR1 is MNHEY and CDR2 is SVGEGT in the germline V gene. The CDR3 length is 15 residues. The CDR3 is CASSYLSSGKYEQYF. For the CDR3, the DNA is TGTGCCAGCAGTTACTTGTCTAGCGGCAAATACGAGCAGTACTTC.

The chain uses TRBV28 and TRBJ1-1; TRBD1 might be the D (6 bases). CDR1 and CDR2 (germline): MDHEN, SYDVKM. V was clipped by 5 bases and J by 9 bases, with 19 bases between them. The CDR3 sequence is 14 residues long. CDR3 residues: CASSPPRDKEKAFF. Here the CDR3 DNA reads TGTGCCAGCAGTCCACCCCGGGACAAAGAGAAAGCTTTCTTT.

This chain connects TRBV5-6 to TRBJ1-3; the D gene is possibly TRBD1 (6 bases). CDR1 is SGHDT, CDR2 YYEEEE, per germline. The V gene lost 5 bases and the J gene lost 0 bases, with 9 bases spanning the gap. This CDR3 comprises 14 residues. The chain's CDR3 is CASSLQGSGNTIYF. In nucleotides, the CDR3 is TGTGCCAGCAGTCTACAGGGCTCTGGAAACACCATATATTTT. The entire variable domain, with the rest obtained from reference TRBV5-6 and TRBJ1-3, is as follows: DAGVTQSPTHLIKTRGQQVTLRCSPKSGHDTVSWYQQALGQGPQFIFQYYEEEERQRGNFPDRFSGHQFPNYSSELNVNALLLGDSALYLCASSLQGSGNTIYFGEGSWLTVV.

The rearrangement joins TRBV27 to TRBJ1-5; D gene uncertain. This CDR3 has 15 amino acids. Looked up from germline, CDR1 is MNHEY and CDR2 is SMNVEV (reference sequence). Trimming pared 4 bases from V and 4 bases from J, leaving 14 bases between. CDR3 sequence (DNA): TGTGCCAGCAGTTCAGCGGGATCTCAGAATCAGCCCCAGCATTTT. Translating gives CASSSAGSQNQPQHF.

DNA of the CDR3: TGTGCCAGCAGTGGGTCAGGGATTAATTCACCCCTCCACTTT. As protein: CASSGSGINSPLHF. V gene TRBV2 combines with J gene TRBJ1-6; a weak D match, TRBD1 (5 bases). V gave up 4 bases and J gave up 6 bases, with 10 bases separating them. This CDR3 spans 14 amino acids. Germline CDR1 reads SNHLY; CDR2 reads FYNNEI.

This chain connects TRBV28 to TRBJ2-7; unclear D gene. Trimming removed 2 bases at V and 3 bases at J, with 11 bases between. Germline V gene sequence: CDR1 MDHEN, CDR2 SYDVKM. This CDR3 comprises 14 residues. CDR3 loop: CASSLGPTFYEQYF. As DNA, the CDR3 is TGTGCCAGCAGTTTAGGGCCAACATTCTACGAGCAGTACTTC.

The chain employs TRBV25-1 and TRBJ2-1, with D uncertain. The V end lost 4 bases, the J end lost 0 bases, and 13 bases lay between the germline ends. Germline values: CDR1 MGHDK, CDR2 SYGVNS. The CDR3 is 16 amino acids. The CDR3 is CASSGLVSSSYNEQFF. CDR3 nucleotide sequence: TGTGCCAGCAGTGGGCTAGTGTCGAGCTCCTACAATGAGCAGTTCTTC.

This clone was seen a single time. The chain links TRBV6-4 to TRBJ1-2, with D maybe TRBD1 (5 bases). Germline V gene sequence: CDR1 MRHNA, CDR2 SNTAGT. The CDR3 length is 13 residues. V shed 2 bases and J shed 5 bases, with 9 bases lying between them. CDR3 in DNA: TGTGCCAGCAGTGACGGGCAGGGTTATGGCTACACCTTC. As protein: CASSDGQGYGYTF.

The gene calls are TRBV10-3 and TRBJ2-5; 7 bases are shared with TRBD1. After removal of 2 bases from V and 3 bases from J, the junction contained 3 bases not matched to a gene. CDR1 is ENHRY and CDR2 is SYGVKD in the germline V gene. The CDR3 length is 14 residues. The CDR3 bases are TGTGCCATCAGTGAGGGACAGGATAAAGAGACCCAGTACTTC. Protein: CAISEGQDKETQYF.

The chain uses TRBV30 and TRBJ2-7; 8 bases are a match to TRBD1. The CDR3 length is 14 residues. V shed 0 bases, J shed 2 bases, and the junction held 3 bases outside the gene matches. CDR1 is GTSNPN, CDR2 SVGIG, per germline (reference sequence). The DNA of the CDR3 is TGTGCCTGGAGTGTGCCAGGGGGCCCCTACGAGCAGTACTTC. It translates to CAWSVPGGPYEQYF.

The rearrangement uses TRBV5-1 and TRBJ1-4; possibly TRBD1 for D (5 bases). The germline gives CDR1 SGHRS, CDR2 YFSETQ. The V and J ends lost 3 bases and 6 bases respectively, with 12 bases between them. This CDR3 comprises 14 residues. CDR3 sequence (DNA): TGCGCCAGCAGCTCCCCCGGGGGGGATGAAAAACTGTTTTTT. Encoded protein: CASSSPGGDEKLFF.

This clone has only one observation. The V gene is TRBV29-1, the J gene TRBJ1-1; 7 nucleotides agree with TRBD1. CDR1 is SQVTM and CDR2 is ANQGSEA in the germline V gene. Trimming took 6 bases from V and 8 from J; bases not matched to a gene: 9. This CDR3 is 12 amino acids long. The CDR3 sequence is CSVGRDSAEAFF. The CDR3 coding sequence is TGCAGCGTGGGACGGGACAGTGCGGAAGCTTTCTTT.